Listed below are T cell receptor beta chains from one sample, sequenced in a study of neurological immune-mediated disorders. TCRdb itself ran the 5' RACE reads through MiXCR, one entry per CDR3 protein. This table holds 130,000 or so distinct CDR3 sequences, about 3.2% found once. Specimen: PBMCs. These receptors originate from a woman younger than 45 with multiple sclerosis. The CDR3 runs from the conserved cysteine through the conserved F or W. The order of the fields is J gene, D gene, V gene, clone size, CDR3 protein, CDR3 DNA. The D gene is left open where the match is weak. Part of the rows lack a size; the others show once, few, many or a class for expanded clones.

TRBJ1-1 TRBD1 TRBV10-3 many CAITDRAGGSTEAFF TGTGCCATCACCGACAGGGCCGGAGGTTCCACTGAAGCTTTCTTT
TRBJ1-2 - TRBV4-1 many CASSQVTADGYTF TGCGCCAGCAGCCAAGTCACTGCGGACGGCTACACCTTC
TRBJ1-2 - TRBV5-1 many CASSQGRVYGYTF TGCGCCAGCAGTCAGGGGCGGGTCTATGGCTACACCTTC
TRBJ2-3 - TRBV15 many CATSTPGKYTQYF TGTGCCACCAGTACGCCAGGGAAATATACGCAGTATTTT
TRBJ1-1 TRBD1 TRBV5-1 many CASSPGQGTDTEAFF TGCGCCAGCAGCCCTGGACAGGGGACGGACACTGAAGCTTTCTTT
TRBJ2-5 - TRBV7-2 many CASTDQGRQETQYF TGTGCCAGCACCGACCAGGGGAGACAAGAGACCCAGTACTTC
TRBJ1-6 - TRBV20-1 many CSARDVSSYNSPLHF TGCAGTGCTAGAGATGTCAGCTCCTATAATTCACCCCTCCACTTT
TRBJ1-1 TRBD1 TRBV10-1 many CASSRDRAASEAFF TGCGCCAGCAGTCGCGACAGGGCGGCCTCTGAAGCTTTCTTT
TRBJ1-3 - TRBV5-6 many CASSWDISGNTIYF TGTGCCAGCAGCTGGGACATCTCTGGAAACACCATATATTTT
TRBJ2-1 - TRBV12-3/TRBV12-4 many CASRFQGGFSHNEQFF TGTGCCAGCAGGTTTCAGGGCGGGTTTTCCCACAATGAGCAGTTCTTC
TRBJ2-2 - TRBV29-1 many CSVSSPFGELFF TGCAGCGTTTCTTCCCCATTCGGGGAGCTGTTTTTT
TRBJ2-1 - TRBV20-1 many CSAHTTTYYNEQFF TGCAGTGCCCATACTACGACATACTACAATGAGCAGTTCTTC
TRBJ2-7 - TRBV11-2 many CASSLALTGTYEQYF TGTGCCAGCAGCTTAGCCTTAACAGGTACCTACGAGCAGTACTTC
TRBJ2-3 - TRBV7-2 many CASSSVFGGTDTQYF TGTGCCAGCAGCTCCGTTTTTGGAGGCACAGATACGCAGTATTTT
TRBJ2-1 TRBD1 TRBV10-3 many CAINPGQGANEQFF TGTGCCATCAACCCGGGACAGGGCGCAAATGAGCAGTTCTTC
TRBJ2-1 - TRBV29-1 many CSVAKQGKGQFF TGCAGCGTTGCGAAACAGGGAAAAGGGCAGTTCTTC
TRBJ1-6 - TRBV6-2/TRBV6-3 - CASSYQNNSPLHF TGTGCCAGCAGTTACCAGAATAATTCACCCCTCCACTTT
TRBJ2-2 - TRBV20-1 many CSARDEGSRVGELFF TGCAGTGCTAGAGATGAGGGCAGTAGGGTCGGGGAGCTGTTTTTT
TRBJ1-1 - TRBV6-6 many CATYSVGASIGRTAEAFF TGTGCCACCTACTCTGTTGGGGCTTCCATCGGACGAACCGCTGAAGCTTTCTTT
TRBJ1-2 - TRBV29-1 many CSVGTDRYGYTF TGCAGCGTCGGGACGGACCGCTATGGCTACACCTTC
TRBJ1-2 - TRBV5-5 many CASGLTQEYGYTF TGTGCCAGCGGGTTGACACAGGAATATGGCTACACCTTC
TRBJ2-1 - TRBV27 many CASKVSTREQYFF TGTGCCAGCAAAGTTTCAACCCGGGAGCAATATTTCTTC
TRBJ1-2 TRBD1 TRBV27 many CASTPLADRLGGYTF TGTGCCAGCACCCCCCTTGCGGACAGGTTGGGTGGCTACACCTTC
TRBJ2-1 TRBD2 TRBV12-3/TRBV12-4 many CAIRGTSGRPSYNEQFF TGTGCCATCCGAGGGACTAGCGGGAGGCCCTCCTACAATGAGCAGTTCTTC
TRBJ1-1 - TRBV20-1 many CSARGTSPTEAFF TGCAGTGCTAGAGGGACAAGTCCCACTGAAGCTTTCTTT
TRBJ1-1 - TRBV5-1 many CASSLGGTRGTEAFF TGCGCCAGCAGCTTGGGAGGGACAAGGGGGACTGAAGCTTTCTTT
TRBJ2-7 - TRBV7-9 many CASSLVSGHQYEQYF TGTGCCAGCAGCTTAGTATCAGGACACCAATACGAGCAGTACTTC
TRBJ2-3 TRBD2 TRBV20-1 many CSATGLAGAQNTQYF TGCAGTGCTACGGGACTAGCGGGGGCGCAGAATACGCAGTATTTT
TRBJ2-2 TRBD1 TRBV12-3/TRBV12-4 many CASSFYRGRGQGADTGELFF TGTGCCAGCAGTTTTTATCGTGGTCGGGGACAGGGGGCCGACACCGGGGAGCTGTTTTTT
TRBJ2-1 - TRBV5-6 many CASSPWTVNNEQFF TGTGCCAGCAGCCCTTGGACTGTCAACAATGAGCAGTTCTTC
TRBJ2-3 - TRBV29-1 many CSVEDPRGGTDTQYF TGCAGCGTTGAAGATCCGAGGGGGGGCACAGATACGCAGTATTTT
TRBJ2-7 TRBD1 TRBV14 many CASSQDRVGEQYF TGTGCCAGCAGCCAGGACAGGGTGGGCGAGCAGTACTTC
TRBJ2-1 TRBD2 TRBV5-1 many CASRAGTSGSGEQFF TGCGCCAGCAGGGCCGGGACTAGCGGGAGTGGTGAGCAGTTCTTC
TRBJ2-1 TRBD2 TRBV20-1 many CSATGTGTSGRLTYNEQFF TGCAGTGCTACAGGGACCGGGACTAGCGGGAGATTGACCTACAATGAGCAGTTCTTC
TRBJ2-5 - TRBV5-6 many CASTSGPQETQYF TGTGCCAGCACCTCTGGACCCCAAGAGACCCAGTACTTC
TRBJ1-6 - TRBV12-3/TRBV12-4 many CASSPRGSNSPLHF TGTGCCAGCAGCCCCAGGGGAAGTAATTCACCCCTCCACTTT